Given below is one T cell receptor (beta chain) in context. Its cognate antigen is unknown. In germline, CDR1 is KGHSH, CDR2 LQKENI. The CDR3 covers 14 residues. With 6 bases clipped from V and 3 bases from J, the junction kept 4 bases outside the gene matches. Generated by immunoSEQ multiplex PCR, the TCRdb table keeps only in-frame clones and is missing some. The repertoire includes approximately 74,000 clones, roughly 82% of them detected once, and about 3.1% sits in the top ten. This sample stems from a study of T cell responses to AZD1222 COVID-19 vaccine. Overall study findings and caveats: Donors were mostly white British, more females; clonal diversity possibly underestimated. Repertoire collection took place solely once the T cell response had peaked.

The receptor was derived from an adult in good health. The sample here was peripheral blood, taken on day 0 of AZD1222 vaccination. The chain has TRBV18 and TRBJ2-7; TRBD2 matches 11 bases. The CDR3 sequence: CASSPLAGGYEQYF. The CDR3 region has the DNA TGTGCCAGCTCTCCCCTAGCGGGGGGCTACGAGCAGTACTTC.